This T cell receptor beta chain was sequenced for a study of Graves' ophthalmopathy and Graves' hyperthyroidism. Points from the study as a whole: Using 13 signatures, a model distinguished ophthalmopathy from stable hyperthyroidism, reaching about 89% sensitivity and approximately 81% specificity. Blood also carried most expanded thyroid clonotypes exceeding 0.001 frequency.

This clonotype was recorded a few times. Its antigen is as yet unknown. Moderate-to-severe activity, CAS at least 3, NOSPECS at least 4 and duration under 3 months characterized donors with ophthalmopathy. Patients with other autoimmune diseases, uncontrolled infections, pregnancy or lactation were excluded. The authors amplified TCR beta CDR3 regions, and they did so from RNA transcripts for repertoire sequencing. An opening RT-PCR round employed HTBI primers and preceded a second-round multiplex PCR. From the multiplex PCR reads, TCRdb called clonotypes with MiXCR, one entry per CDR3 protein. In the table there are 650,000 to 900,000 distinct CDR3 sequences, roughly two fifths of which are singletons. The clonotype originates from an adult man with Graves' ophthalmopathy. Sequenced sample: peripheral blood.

The CDR3 here is CAWSLGGAGANVLTF. CDR3 nucleotide sequence: TGTGCCTGGAGCCTAGGAGGGGCTGGGGCCAACGTCCTGACTTTC. The chain combines TRBV7-9 with TRBJ2-6; possible D gene TRBD2, 6 bases. The CDR3 is 15 amino acids. Trimming removed 11 bases from V and 2 bases from J, with 16 bases in between. The germline V gene encodes CDR1 SEHNR and CDR2 FQNEAQ (reference sequence). The entire variable domain, with the rest obtained from reference TRBV7-9 and TRBJ2-6, is as follows: DTGVSQNPRHKITKRGQNVTFRCDPISEHNRLYWYRQTLGQGPEFLTYFQNEAQLEKSRLLSDRFSAERPKGSFSTLEIQRTEQGDSAMYLCAWSLGGAGANVLTFGAGSRLTVL.